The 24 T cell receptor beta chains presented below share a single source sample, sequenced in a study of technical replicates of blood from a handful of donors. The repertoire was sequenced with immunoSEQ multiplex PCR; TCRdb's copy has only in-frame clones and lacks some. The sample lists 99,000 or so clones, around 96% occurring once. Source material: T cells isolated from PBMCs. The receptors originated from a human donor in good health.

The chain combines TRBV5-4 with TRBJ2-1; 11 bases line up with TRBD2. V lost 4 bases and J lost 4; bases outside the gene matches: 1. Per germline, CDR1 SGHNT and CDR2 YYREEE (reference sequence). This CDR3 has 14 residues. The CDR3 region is CASSGTSGYNEQFF. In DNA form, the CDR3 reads TGTGCCAGCAGCGGGACTAGCGGATACAATGAGCAGTTCTTC. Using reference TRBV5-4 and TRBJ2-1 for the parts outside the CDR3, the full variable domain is ETGVTQSPTHLIKTRGQQVTLRCSSQSGHNTVSWYQQALGQGPQFIFQYYREEENGRGNFPPRFSGLQFPNYSSELNVNALELDDSALYLCASSGTSGYNEQFFGPGTRLTVL.

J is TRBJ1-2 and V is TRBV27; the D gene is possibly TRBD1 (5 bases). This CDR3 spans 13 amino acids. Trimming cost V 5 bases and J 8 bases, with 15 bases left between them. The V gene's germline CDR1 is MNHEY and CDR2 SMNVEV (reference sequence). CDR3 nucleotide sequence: TGTGCCAGCAGTCCTAGACCCGGGGGGGGCTACACCTTC. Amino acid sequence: CASSPRPGGGYTF.

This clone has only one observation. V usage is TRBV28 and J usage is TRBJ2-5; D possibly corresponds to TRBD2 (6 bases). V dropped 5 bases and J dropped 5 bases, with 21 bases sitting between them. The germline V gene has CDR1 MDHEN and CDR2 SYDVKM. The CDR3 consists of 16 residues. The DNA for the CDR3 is TGTGCCAGCAGTGTCGGTCTGGGACGTGGAGGGGAGACCCAGTACTTC. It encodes CASSVGLGRGGETQYF. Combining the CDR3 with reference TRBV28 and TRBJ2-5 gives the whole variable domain DVKVTQSSRYLVKRTGEKVFLECVQDMDHENMFWYRQDPGLGLRLIYFSYDVKMKEKGDIPEGYSVSREKKERFSLILESASTNQTSMYLCASSVGLGRGGETQYFGPGTRLLVL.

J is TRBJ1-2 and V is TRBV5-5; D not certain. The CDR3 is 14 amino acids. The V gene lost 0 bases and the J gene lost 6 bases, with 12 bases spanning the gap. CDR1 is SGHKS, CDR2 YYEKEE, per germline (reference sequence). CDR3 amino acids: CASSLVIQLDGYTF. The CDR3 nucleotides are TGTGCCAGCAGCTTGGTAATCCAGTTGGATGGCTACACCTTC.

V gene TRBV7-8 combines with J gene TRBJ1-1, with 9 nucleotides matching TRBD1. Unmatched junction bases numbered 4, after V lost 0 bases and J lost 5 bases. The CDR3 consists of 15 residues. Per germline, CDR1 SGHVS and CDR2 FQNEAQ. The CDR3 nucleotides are TGTGCCAGCAGCTTAGCGGGACAGGGAGGGACTGAAGCTTTCTTT. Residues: CASSLAGQGGTEAFF.

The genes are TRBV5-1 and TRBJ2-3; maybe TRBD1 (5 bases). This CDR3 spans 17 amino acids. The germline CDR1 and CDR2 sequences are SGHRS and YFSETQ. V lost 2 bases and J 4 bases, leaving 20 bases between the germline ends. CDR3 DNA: TGCGCCAGCAGCTTCGCTACGGACAACTCCGGAGCAGATACGCAGTATTTT. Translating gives CASSFATDNSGADTQYF.

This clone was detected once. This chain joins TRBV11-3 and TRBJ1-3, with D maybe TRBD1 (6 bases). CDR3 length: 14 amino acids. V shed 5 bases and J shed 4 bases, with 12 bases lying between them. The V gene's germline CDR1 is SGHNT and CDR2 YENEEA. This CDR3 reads CASSKTGLGNTIYF. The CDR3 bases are TGTGCCAGCAGCAAAACAGGGTTGGGAAACACCATATATTTT.

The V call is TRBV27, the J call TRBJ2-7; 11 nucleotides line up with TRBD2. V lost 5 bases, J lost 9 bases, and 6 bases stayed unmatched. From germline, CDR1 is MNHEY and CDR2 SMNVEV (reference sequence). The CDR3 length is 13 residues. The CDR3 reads CASSMTSGEGQYF. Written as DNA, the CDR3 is TGTGCCAGCAGTATGACTAGCGGGGAGGGGCAGTACTTC.

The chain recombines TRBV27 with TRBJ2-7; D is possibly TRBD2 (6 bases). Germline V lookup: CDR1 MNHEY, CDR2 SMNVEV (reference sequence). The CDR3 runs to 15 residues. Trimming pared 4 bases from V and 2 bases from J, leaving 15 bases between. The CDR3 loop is CASSSYREATYEQYF. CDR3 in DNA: TGTGCCAGCAGTTCGTATAGGGAGGCTACCTACGAGCAGTACTTC.

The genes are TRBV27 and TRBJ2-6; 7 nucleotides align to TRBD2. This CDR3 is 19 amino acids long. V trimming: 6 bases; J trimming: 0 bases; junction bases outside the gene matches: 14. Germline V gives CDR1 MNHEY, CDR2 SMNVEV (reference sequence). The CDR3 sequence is CASRASGKLSNSGANVLTF. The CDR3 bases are TGTGCCAGCAGAGCTAGCGGAAAACTTTCAAACTCTGGGGCCAACGTCCTGACTTTC.

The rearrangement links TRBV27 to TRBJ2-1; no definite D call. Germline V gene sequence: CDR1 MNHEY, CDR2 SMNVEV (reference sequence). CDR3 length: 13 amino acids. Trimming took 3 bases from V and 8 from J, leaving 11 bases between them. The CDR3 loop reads CASSLERRYEQFF. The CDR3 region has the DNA TGTGCCAGCAGTTTGGAGCGTAGGTATGAGCAGTTCTTC.

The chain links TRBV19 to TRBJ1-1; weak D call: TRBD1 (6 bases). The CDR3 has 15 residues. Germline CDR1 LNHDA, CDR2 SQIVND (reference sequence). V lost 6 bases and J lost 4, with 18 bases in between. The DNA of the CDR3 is TGTGCCAGTAGGGTTCAGGGGCAGGTTGTCACTGAAGCTTTCTTT. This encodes CASRVQGQVVTEAFF.

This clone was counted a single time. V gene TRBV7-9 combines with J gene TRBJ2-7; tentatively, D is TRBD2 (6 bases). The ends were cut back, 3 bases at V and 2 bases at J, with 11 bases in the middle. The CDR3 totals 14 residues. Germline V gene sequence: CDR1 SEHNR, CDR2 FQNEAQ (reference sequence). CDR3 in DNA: TGTGCCAGCAGCTTGTACGGGAGACCCTACGAGCAGTACTTC. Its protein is CASSLYGRPYEQYF.

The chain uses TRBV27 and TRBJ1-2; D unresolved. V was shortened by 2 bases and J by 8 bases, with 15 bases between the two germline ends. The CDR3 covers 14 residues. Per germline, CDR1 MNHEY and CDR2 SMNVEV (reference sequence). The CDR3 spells CASSLSSVDSGYTF. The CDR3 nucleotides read TGTGCCAGCAGTTTAAGTTCTGTAGATTCCGGCTACACCTTC.

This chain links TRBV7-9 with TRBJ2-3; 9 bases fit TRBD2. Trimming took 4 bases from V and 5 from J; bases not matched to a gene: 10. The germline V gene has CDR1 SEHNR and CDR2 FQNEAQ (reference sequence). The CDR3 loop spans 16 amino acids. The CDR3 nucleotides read TGTGCCAGCAGCTCCAGGGTAGCGGGAGTGGGAGATACGCAGTATTTT. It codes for CASSSRVAGVGDTQYF.

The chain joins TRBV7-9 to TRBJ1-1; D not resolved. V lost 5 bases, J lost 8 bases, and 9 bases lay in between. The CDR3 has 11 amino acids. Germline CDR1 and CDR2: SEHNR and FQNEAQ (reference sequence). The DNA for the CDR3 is TGTGCCAGCAGCCCGACTGGCGAAGCTTTCTTT. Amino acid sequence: CASSPTGEAFF.

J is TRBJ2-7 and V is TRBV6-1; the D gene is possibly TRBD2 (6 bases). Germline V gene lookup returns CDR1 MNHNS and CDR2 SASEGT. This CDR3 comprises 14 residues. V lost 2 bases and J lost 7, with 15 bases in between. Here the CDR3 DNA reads TGTGCCAGCAGTGAAATGGACGGGAGAGGGGAGCAGTACTTC. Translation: CASSEMDGRGEQYF.

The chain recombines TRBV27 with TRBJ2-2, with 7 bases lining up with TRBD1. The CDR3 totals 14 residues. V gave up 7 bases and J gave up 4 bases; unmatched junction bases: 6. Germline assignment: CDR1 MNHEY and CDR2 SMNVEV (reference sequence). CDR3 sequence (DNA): TGTGCCAGCATGGGGGCAGGGGGCACCGGGGAGCTGTTTTTT. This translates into CASMGAGGTGELFF.

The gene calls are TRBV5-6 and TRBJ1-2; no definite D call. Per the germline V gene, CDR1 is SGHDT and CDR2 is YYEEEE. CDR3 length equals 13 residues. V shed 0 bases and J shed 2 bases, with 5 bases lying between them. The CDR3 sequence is CASSLGENYGYTF. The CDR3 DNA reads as TGTGCCAGCAGCTTGGGAGAGAACTATGGCTACACCTTC.

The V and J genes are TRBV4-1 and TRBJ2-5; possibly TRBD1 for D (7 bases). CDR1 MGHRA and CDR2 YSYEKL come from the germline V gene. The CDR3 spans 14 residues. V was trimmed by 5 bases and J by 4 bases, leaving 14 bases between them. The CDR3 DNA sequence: TGCGCCAGCAGCACCCGACAGGGAGGAGAGACCCAGTACTTC. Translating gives CASSTRQGGETQYF.

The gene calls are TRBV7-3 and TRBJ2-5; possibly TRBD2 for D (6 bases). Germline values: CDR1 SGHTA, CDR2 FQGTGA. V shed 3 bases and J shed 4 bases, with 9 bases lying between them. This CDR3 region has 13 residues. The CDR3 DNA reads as TGTGCCAGCAGCTTTACTAGCAGAGAGACCCAGTACTTC. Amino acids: CASSFTSRETQYF.

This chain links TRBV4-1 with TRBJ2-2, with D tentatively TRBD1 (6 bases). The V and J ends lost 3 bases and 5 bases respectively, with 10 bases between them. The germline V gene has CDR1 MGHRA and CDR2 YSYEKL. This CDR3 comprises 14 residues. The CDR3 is CASSHGTTTGELFF. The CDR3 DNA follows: TGCGCCAGCAGCCACGGGACAACTACCGGGGAGCTGTTTTTT.

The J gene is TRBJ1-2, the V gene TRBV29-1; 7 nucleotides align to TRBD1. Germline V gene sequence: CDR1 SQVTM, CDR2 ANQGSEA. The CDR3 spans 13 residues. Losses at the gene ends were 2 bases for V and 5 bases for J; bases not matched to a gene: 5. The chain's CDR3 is CSVERAGGYGYTF. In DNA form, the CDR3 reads TGCAGCGTTGAACGGGCAGGGGGGTATGGCTACACCTTC. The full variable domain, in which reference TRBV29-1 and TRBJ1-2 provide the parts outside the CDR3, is SAVISQKPSRDICQRGTSLTIQCQVDSQVTMMFWYRQQPGQSLTLIATANQGSEATYESGFVIDKFPISRPNLTFSTLTVSNMSPEDSSIYLCSVERAGGYGYTFGSGTRLTVV.

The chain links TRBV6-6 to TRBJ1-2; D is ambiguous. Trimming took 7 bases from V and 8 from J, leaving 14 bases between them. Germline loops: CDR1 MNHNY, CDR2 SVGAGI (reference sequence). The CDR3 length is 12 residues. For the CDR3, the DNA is TGTGCCAGCACTACGGGTGTGTGGGGCTACACCTTC. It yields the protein CASTTGVWGYTF.